The present T cell receptor beta chain was sequenced within a study of control samples from healthy donors and cancer patients. Some clones are missing from TCRdb's copy, which holds only in-frame ones; the method was immunoSEQ multiplex PCR. The sample holds 190,000 or so clones, over 85% seen once. The germline gives CDR1 SEHNR, CDR2 FQNEAQ (reference sequence). J lost 4 bases, V lost 5 bases, and 5 bases had no gene match. The CDR3 loop spans 14 amino acids. The V and J genes are TRBV7-9 and TRBJ2-3; 8 nucleotides match TRBD2. What was sequenced was blood. This TCR was sampled from a man younger than 35 in good health. The CDR3 nucleotides are TGTGCCAGCAGCCATGGACTAGCAGCAGATACGCAGTATTTT. This translates into CASSHGLAADTQYF.